The entry below gives a single T cell receptor beta chain sequence along with its context. What it binds is not known. The sample is drawn from a study of cytomegalovirus exposure and HLA in healthy donors. The method was immunoSEQ multiplex PCR; TCRdb's version includes in-frame clones alone and lacks a portion of them. The table records about 160,000 clones, roughly 91% of them present only once. CDR3 length equals 14 residues. Germline-derived CDR1 and CDR2 are MDHEN and SYDVKM. Between the trimmed V and J ends, which lost 4 bases and 8 bases, there was a span of 14 bases. Study findings and constraints: TCR beta chains numbering more than 150 were designated cytomegalovirus-associated. Accounts indicate the classifier identified cytomegalovirus status with strong specificity and sensitivity.

The source of this sequence is a young woman in good health and CMV-seropositive. This chain connects TRBV28 to TRBJ1-4; perhaps TRBD1 as D (6 bases). Material for sequencing was PBMCs. The CDR3 nucleotides read TGTGCCAGCAGTTCGGGCACAGGGATAGAAAAACTGTTTTTT. Translated, it gives CASSSGTGIEKLFF. Full variable domain (outside the CDR3, taken from reference TRBV28 and TRBJ1-4): DVKVTQSSRYLVKRTGEKVFLECVQDMDHENMFWYRQDPGLGLRLIYFSYDVKMKEKGDIPEGYSVSREKKERFSLILESASTNQTSMYLCASSSGTGIEKLFFGSGTQLSVL.